The text below deals with one T cell receptor (beta chain). This record belongs to a study of blood T cell repertoires in COVID-19. Only in-frame clones appear in the TCRdb table, and some are missing; sequencing was by immunoSEQ multiplex PCR. The sample has 300,000 to 350,000 clones, 80% to 90% seen once. From germline, CDR1 is SGDLS and CDR2 YYNGEE. J lost 13 bases, V lost 4 bases, and 11 bases had no gene match. This CDR3 contains 15 residues. The sample comprised PBMCs or T cells enriched from blood (not recorded which). The chain combines TRBV9 with TRBJ1-6, with TRBD1 identical over 10 bases. The sequence derives from a woman in her thirties or forties with acute COVID-19. The CDR3 DNA follows: TGTGCCAGCAGCCCCGGACAGGGGGTTTTGACGCCCCTCCACTTT. This sequence encodes CASSPGQGVLTPLHF.